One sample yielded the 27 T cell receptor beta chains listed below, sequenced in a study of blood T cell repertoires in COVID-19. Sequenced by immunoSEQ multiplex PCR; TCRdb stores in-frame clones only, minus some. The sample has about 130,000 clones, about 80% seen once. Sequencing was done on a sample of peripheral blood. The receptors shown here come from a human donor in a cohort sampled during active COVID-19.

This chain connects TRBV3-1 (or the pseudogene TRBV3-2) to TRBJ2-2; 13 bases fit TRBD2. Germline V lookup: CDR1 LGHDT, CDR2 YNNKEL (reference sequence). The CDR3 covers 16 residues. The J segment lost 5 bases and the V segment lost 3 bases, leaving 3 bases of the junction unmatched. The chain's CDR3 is CASSHTSGGGTGELFF. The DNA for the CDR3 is TGTGCCAGCAGCCATACTAGCGGGGGGGGAACCGGGGAGCTGTTTTTT.

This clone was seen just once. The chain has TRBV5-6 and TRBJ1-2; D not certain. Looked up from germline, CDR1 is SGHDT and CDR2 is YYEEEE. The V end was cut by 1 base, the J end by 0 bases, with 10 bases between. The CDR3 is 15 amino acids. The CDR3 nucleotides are TGTGCCAGCAGCTTGATGTCGGGGTCTAACTATGGCTACACCTTC. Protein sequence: CASSLMSGSNYGYTF.

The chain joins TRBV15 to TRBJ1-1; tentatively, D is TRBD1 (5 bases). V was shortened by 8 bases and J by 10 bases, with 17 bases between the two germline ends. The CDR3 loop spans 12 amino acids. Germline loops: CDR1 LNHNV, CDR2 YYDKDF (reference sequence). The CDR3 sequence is CATGQGSHGAFF. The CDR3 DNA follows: TGTGCCACCGGGCAGGGCAGTCACGGAGCTTTCTTT.

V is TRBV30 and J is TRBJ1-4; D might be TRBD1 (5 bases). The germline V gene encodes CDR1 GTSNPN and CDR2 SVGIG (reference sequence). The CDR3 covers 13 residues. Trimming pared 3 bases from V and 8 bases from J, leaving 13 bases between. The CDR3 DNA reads TGTGCCTGGAGCATGGCAGGGTGGGAAAAACTGTTTTTT. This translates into CAWSMAGWEKLFF.

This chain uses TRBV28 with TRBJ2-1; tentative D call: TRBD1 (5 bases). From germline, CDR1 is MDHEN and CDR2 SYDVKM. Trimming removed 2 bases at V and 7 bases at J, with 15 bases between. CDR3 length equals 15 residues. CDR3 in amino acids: CASSLGQGLTNEQFF. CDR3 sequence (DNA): TGTGCCAGCAGTTTAGGGCAGGGTCTTACTAATGAGCAGTTCTTC.

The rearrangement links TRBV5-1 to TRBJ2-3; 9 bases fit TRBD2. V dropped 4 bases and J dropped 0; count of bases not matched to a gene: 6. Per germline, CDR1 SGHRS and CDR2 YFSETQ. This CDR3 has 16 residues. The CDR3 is CASSLRTSESTDTQYF. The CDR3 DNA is TGCGCCAGCAGCCTTCGGACTAGCGAGAGCACAGATACGCAGTATTTT.

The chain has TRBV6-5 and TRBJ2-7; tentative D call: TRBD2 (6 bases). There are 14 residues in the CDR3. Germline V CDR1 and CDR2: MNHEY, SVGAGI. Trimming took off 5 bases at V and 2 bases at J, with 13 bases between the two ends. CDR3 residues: CASSIRGNTYEQYF. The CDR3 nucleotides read TGTGCCAGCAGTATACGGGGGAACACCTACGAGCAGTACTTC.

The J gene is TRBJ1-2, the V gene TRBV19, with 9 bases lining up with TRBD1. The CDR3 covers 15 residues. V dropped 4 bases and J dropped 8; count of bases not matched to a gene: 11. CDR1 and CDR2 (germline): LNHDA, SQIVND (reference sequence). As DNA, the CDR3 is TGTGCCAGTAGTACCGACCCCGGGACAGGGTACGGCTACACCTTC. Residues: CASSTDPGTGYGYTF.

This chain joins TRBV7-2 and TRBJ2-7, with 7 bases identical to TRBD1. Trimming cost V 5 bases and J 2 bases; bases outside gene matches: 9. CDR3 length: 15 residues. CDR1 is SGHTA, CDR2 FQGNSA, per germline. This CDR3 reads CASSPDHGQAYEQYF. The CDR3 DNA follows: TGTGCCAGCAGCCCAGACCACGGACAGGCCTACGAGCAGTACTTC.

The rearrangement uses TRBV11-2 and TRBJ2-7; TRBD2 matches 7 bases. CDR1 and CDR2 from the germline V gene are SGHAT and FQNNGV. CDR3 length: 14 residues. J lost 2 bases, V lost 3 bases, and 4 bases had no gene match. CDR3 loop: CASSFGLVTYEQYV. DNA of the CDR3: TGTGCCAGCAGCTTTGGACTAGTGACCTACGAGCAGTACGTC.

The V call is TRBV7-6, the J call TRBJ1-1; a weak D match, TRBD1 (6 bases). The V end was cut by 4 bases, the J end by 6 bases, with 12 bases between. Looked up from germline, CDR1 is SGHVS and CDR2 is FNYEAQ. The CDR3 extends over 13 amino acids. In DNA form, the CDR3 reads TGTGCCAGCAGCTCACTGACAGGTCCTGAAGCTTTCTTT. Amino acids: CASSSLTGPEAFF.

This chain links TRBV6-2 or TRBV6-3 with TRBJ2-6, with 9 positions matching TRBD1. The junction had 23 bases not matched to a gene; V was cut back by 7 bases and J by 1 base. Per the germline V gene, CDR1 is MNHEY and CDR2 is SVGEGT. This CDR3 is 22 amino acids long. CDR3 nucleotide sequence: TGTGCCAGCACCCCCGGCGGACAGGGGACTTACGGGGTCATTTCTGGGGCCAACGTCCTGACTTTC. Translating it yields CASTPGGQGTYGVISGANVLTF.

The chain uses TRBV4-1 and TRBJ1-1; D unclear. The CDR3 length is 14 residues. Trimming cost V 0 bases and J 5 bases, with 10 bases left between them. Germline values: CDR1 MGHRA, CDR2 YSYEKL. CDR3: CASSQDPGRTEAFF. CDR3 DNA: TGCGCCAGCAGCCAAGATCCGGGAAGGACTGAAGCTTTCTTT.

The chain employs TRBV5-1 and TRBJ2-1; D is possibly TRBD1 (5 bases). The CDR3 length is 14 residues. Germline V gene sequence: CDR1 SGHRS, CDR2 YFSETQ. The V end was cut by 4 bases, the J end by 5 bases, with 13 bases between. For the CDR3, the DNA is TGCGCCAGCAGCGTTAGGGAAGGGGACAATGAGCAGTTCTTC. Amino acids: CASSVREGDNEQFF.

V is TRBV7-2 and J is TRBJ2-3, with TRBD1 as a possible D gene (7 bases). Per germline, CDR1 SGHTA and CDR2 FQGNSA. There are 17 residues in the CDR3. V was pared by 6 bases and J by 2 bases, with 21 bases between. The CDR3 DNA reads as TGTGCCAGCAGTTCCCGCGGCGGGACAGCATTCACAGATACGCAGTATTTT. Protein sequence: CASSSRGGTAFTDTQYF.

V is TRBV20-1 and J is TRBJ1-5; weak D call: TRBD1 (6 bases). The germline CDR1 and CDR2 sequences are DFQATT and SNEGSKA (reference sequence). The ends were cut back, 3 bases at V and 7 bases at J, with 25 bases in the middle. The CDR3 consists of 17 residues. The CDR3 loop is CSASGHRVGGQTQPQHF. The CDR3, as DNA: TGCAGTGCTAGTGGTCACAGGGTAGGGGGTCAGACCCAGCCCCAGCATTTT.

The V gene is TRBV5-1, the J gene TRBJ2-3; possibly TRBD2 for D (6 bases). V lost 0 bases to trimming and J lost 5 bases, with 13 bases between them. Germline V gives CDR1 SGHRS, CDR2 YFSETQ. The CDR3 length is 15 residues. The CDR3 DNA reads TGCGCCAGCAGCTTGGTCGTGGGAGGAGGAGATACGCAGTATTTT. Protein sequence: CASSLVVGGGDTQYF. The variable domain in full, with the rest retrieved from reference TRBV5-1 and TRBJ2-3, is KAGVTQTPRYLIKTRGQQVTLSCSPISGHRSVSWYQQTPGQGLQFLFEYFSETQRNKGNFPGRFSGRQFSNSRSEMNVSTLELGDSALYLCASSLVVGGGDTQYFGPGTRLTVL.

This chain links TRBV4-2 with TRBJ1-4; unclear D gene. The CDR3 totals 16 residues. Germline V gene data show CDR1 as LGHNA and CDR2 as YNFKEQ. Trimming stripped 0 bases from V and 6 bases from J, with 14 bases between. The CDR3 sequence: CASSQEGGRRDEKLFF. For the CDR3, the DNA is TGTGCCAGCAGCCAAGAGGGAGGGAGGCGGGATGAAAAACTGTTTTTT.

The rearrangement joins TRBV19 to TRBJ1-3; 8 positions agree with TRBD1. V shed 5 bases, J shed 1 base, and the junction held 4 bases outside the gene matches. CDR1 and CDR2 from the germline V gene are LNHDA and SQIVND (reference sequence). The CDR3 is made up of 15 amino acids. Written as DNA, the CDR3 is TGTGCCAGTAGTCGGGACAGGAGTTCTGGAAACACCATATATTTT. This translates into CASSRDRSSGNTIYF.

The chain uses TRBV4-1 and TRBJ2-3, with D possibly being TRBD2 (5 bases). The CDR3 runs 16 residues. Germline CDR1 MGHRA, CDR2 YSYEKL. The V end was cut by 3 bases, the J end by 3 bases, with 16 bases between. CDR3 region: CASSQTRTRRTDTQYF. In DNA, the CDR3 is TGCGCCAGCAGCCAGACTCGGACCCGGAGGACAGATACGCAGTATTTT.

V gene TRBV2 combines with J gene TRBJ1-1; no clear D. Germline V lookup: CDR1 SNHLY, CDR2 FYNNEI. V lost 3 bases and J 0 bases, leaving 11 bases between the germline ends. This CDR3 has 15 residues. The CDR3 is CASSDSLNMNTEAFF. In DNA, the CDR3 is TGTGCCAGCAGTGACTCCCTCAACATGAACACTGAAGCTTTCTTT.

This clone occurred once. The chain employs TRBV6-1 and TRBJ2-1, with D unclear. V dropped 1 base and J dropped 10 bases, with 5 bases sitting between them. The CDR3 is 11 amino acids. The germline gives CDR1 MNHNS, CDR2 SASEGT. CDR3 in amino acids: CASSEVGEQFF. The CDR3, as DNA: TGTGCCAGCAGTGAAGTCGGGGAGCAGTTCTTC.

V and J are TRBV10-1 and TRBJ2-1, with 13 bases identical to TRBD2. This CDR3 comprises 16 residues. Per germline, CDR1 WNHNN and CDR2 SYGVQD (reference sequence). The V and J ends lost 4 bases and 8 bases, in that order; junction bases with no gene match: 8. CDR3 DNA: TGCGCCAGCAGTGGGACTAGCGGGAGCACCAGGGATGAGCAGTTCTTC. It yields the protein CASSGTSGSTRDEQFF.

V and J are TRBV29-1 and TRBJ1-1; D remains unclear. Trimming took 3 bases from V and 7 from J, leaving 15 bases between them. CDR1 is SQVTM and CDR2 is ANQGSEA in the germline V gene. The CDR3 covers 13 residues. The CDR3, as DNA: TGCAGCGTTGATAAGGAGGGAGTGGGTGAAGCTTTCTTT. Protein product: CSVDKEGVGEAFF. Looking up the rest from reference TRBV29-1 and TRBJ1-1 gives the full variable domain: SAVISQKPSRDICQRGTSLTIQCQVDSQVTMMFWYRQQPGQSLTLIATANQGSEATYESGFVIDKFPISRPNLTFSTLTVSNMSPEDSSIYLCSVDKEGVGEAFFGQGTRLTVV.

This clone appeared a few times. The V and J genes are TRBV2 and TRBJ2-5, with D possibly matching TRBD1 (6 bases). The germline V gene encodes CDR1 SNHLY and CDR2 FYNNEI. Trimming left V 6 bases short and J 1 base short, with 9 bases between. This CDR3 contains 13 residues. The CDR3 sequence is CASRVDSQETQYF. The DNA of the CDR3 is TGTGCCAGCAGGGTGGACAGCCAAGAGACCCAGTACTTC.

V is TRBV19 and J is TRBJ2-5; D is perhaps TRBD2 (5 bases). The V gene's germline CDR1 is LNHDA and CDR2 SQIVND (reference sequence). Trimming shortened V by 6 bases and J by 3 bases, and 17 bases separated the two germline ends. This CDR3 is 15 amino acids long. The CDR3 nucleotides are TGTGCCAGTAGGATGACTATCACAAGGGAAGAGACCCAGTACTTC. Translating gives CASRMTITREETQYF.

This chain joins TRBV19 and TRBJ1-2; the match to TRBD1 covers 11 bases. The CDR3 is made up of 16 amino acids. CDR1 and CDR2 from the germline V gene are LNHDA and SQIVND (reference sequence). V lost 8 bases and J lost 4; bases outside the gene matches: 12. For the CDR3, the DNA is TGTGCCAGTGCCCTCCCCCGGACAGGGGGCGCCTATGGCTACACCTTC. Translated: CASALPRTGGAYGYTF. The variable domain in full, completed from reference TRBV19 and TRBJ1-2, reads DGGITQSPKYLFRKEGQNVTLSCEQNLNHDAMYWYRQDPGQGLRLIYYSQIVNDFQKGDIAEGYSVSREKKESFPLTVTSAQKNPTAFYLCASALPRTGGAYGYTFGSGTRLTVV.